Listed below are T cell receptor beta chains from one sample, sequenced in a study of PD-L1 blockade in urothelial cancer. This table comes from immunoSEQ multiplex PCR, and its TCRdb copy is limited to in-frame clones, with some not included. Of roughly 38,000 clones listed, about four fifths are singletons. Source: PBMCs, taken around atezolizumab (anti-PD-L1) treatment. The receptor source for this set is a man aged 65-85 years with urothelial cancer. Both conserved end residues are part of each CDR3. The D gene is left open where the match is weak. A clone size is listed for some rows: how often the clone was seen (once, few, many), or a class if it is expanded.

v_call: TRBV18; clone_size: few; j_call: TRBJ1-2; d_call: NA; cdr3_nt: TGTGCCAGCTCACCACCCCGGCAGGGGTATGGCTACACCTTC; cdr3_aa: CASSPPRQGYGYTF
v_call: TRBV5-4; clone_size: few; j_call: TRBJ1-1; d_call: TRBD1; cdr3_nt: TGTGCCAGCAGCTTAAAAAGGGGGCCAGGCTTCACCACTGAAGCTTTCTTT; cdr3_aa: CASSLKRGPGFTTEAFF
v_call: TRBV5-6; clone_size: once; j_call: TRBJ2-3; d_call: NA; cdr3_nt: TGTGCCAGCAGCTCCCGATCTAGCTCAGGGGGGACAGATACGCAGTATTTT; cdr3_aa: CASSSRSSSGGTDTQYF
v_call: TRBV18; clone_size: few; j_call: TRBJ1-4; d_call: TRBD1; cdr3_nt: TGTGCCAGCTCAAGGACAGGGGACGAAAAACTGTTTTTT; cdr3_aa: CASSRTGDEKLFF
v_call: TRBV7-6; clone_size: NA; j_call: TRBJ1-1; d_call: TRBD1; cdr3_nt: TGTGCCAGCAGCCCTGGACAGGGAGACACTGAAGCTTTCTTT; cdr3_aa: CASSPGQGDTEAFF
v_call: TRBV7-2; clone_size: few; j_call: TRBJ2-5; d_call: NA; cdr3_nt: TGTGCCAGCAGCTATGCGAAAGAGACCCAGTACTTC; cdr3_aa: CASSYAKETQYF
v_call: TRBV5-1; clone_size: NA; j_call: TRBJ1-3; d_call: NA; cdr3_nt: TGCGCCAGCAGCTTGGGAGGCGCCCGGTGGAACACCATATATTTT; cdr3_aa: CASSLGGARWNTIYF
v_call: TRBV7-2; clone_size: NA; j_call: TRBJ2-7; d_call: TRBD2; cdr3_nt: TGTGCCAGCAGCCCCGAGCGGGGGAACTCCTACGAGCAGTACTTC; cdr3_aa: CASSPERGNSYEQYF
v_call: TRBV5-1; clone_size: NA; j_call: TRBJ2-1; d_call: TRBD2; cdr3_nt: TGCGCCAGCAGCTTGGGATTAGCGGGAAGCTCCTACAATGAGCAGTTCTTC; cdr3_aa: CASSLGLAGSSYNEQFF
v_call: TRBV10-3; clone_size: NA; j_call: TRBJ2-3; d_call: TRBD2; cdr3_nt: TGTGCCATCAGTGAGGGCCTAGCGGGAGTCATGGCAGATACGCAGTATTTT; cdr3_aa: CAISEGLAGVMADTQYF
v_call: TRBV6-1; clone_size: NA; j_call: TRBJ2-3; d_call: TRBD2; cdr3_nt: TGTGCCAGCAGTGAAGGGAGGCTAGCGGATAGCACAGATACGCAGTATTTT; cdr3_aa: CASSEGRLADSTDTQYF
v_call: TRBV15; clone_size: NA; j_call: TRBJ1-1; d_call: NA; cdr3_nt: TGTGCCACTAGCAGAGATCCGGCCAGGCGGGCAAGCACTGAAGCTTTCTTT; cdr3_aa: CATSRDPARRASTEAFF
v_call: TRBV7-7; clone_size: few; j_call: TRBJ2-5; d_call: NA; cdr3_nt: TGTGCCAGCAGCCTTCGAAAAAGCCTGGCGGGTGAGACCCAGTACTTC; cdr3_aa: CASSLRKSLAGETQYF
v_call: TRBV28; clone_size: few; j_call: TRBJ2-7; d_call: TRBD2; cdr3_nt: TGTGCCAGCATAGCGGGAGGGCCTTCCTACGAGCAGTACTTC; cdr3_aa: CASIAGGPSYEQYF
v_call: TRBV6-1; clone_size: NA; j_call: TRBJ1-1; d_call: NA; cdr3_nt: TGTGCCAGCAGTGAAGCGCGGTCTACTGAAGCTTTCTTT; cdr3_aa: CASSEARSTEAFF
v_call: TRBV5-4; clone_size: NA; j_call: TRBJ2-1; d_call: TRBD1; cdr3_nt: TGTGCCAGCAGCTCGGGACAGGGGGCGAACAATGAGCAGTTCTTC; cdr3_aa: CASSSGQGANNEQFF
v_call: TRBV18; clone_size: few; j_call: TRBJ1-2; d_call: NA; cdr3_nt: TGTGCCAGCTCACGGTCCGGGACTGATGATGGCTACACCTTC; cdr3_aa: CASSRSGTDDGYTF
v_call: TRBV11-1; clone_size: once; j_call: TRBJ1-1; d_call: TRBD1; cdr3_nt: TGTGCCAGCAGCTTGACAGGGAATGAAGCTTTCTTT; cdr3_aa: CASSLTGNEAFF
v_call: TRBV5-4; clone_size: NA; j_call: TRBJ1-1; d_call: TRBD1; cdr3_nt: TGTGCCAGCAGCCCCCAGGGGGCCCGGACTGAAGCTTTCTTT; cdr3_aa: CASSPQGARTEAFF